The present TCR beta chain was sequenced within a study of T cell responses to AZD1222 COVID-19 vaccine. The CDR3 consists of 14 residues. The germline V gene encodes CDR1 SGHNT and CDR2 YYREEE (reference sequence). V lost 4 bases to trimming and J lost 2 bases, with 13 bases between them. Method: immunoSEQ multiplex PCR; TCRdb's copy keeps in-frame clones and lacks some. In the table there are 100,000 or so clones, around 87% of which are singletons. Source: peripheral blood, taken on day 0 of AZD1222 vaccination. The chain uses TRBV5-4 and TRBJ2-7; D possibly matches TRBD1 or TRBD2 (5 bases each). The source is an adult in good health. CDR3 loop: CASSRDGGPYEQYF. CDR3 bases: TGTGCCAGCAGCCGCGATGGGGGACCCTACGAGCAGTACTTC. The full variable domain, completed using reference TRBV5-4 and TRBJ2-7, is ETGVTQSPTHLIKTRGQQVTLRCSSQSGHNTVSWYQQALGQGPQFIFQYYREEENGRGNFPPRFSGLQFPNYSSELNVNALELDDSALYLCASSRDGGPYEQYFGPGTRLTVT.